Listed below are T cell receptor beta chains from one sample, sequenced in a study of T cell changes during pregnancy in multiple sclerosis. Generated by immunoSEQ multiplex PCR, the TCRdb table keeps only in-frame clones and is missing some. The profile shows some 90,000 clones, 92% of them singletons. This specimen was peripheral blood, taken in the first trimester of pregnancy. These receptors all come from a female donor with multiple sclerosis, enrolled in a pregnancy study. The CDR3 runs from the conserved cysteine through the conserved F or W. The D gene is left open where the match is weak. The size field is filled for only some rows; it gives once, few, many or a size class.

j_call	v_call	d_call	clone_size	cdr3_length	cdr3_nt	cdr3_aa
TRBJ2-5	TRBV11-2	TRBD2	.	17	TGTGCCAGCAGCTTAGATCACCGAGCGGGAGGGTTGGAGACCCAGTACTTC	CASSLDHRAGGLETQYF
TRBJ2-1	TRBV4-3	.	.	14	TGCGCCAGCAGCCAAGATACCAGGGGTGATGAGCAGTTCTTC	CASSQDTRGDEQFF
TRBJ2-2	TRBV5-4	TRBD2	.	16	TGTGCCAGCAGCCCGGGGACTAGCGGGAGGGCCGGGGAGCTGTTTTTT	CASSPGTSGRAGELFF
TRBJ1-1	TRBV19	.	.	14	TGTGCCAGTAGCATGGGAGGGTGGAACACTGAAGCTTTCTTT	CASSMGGWNTEAFF
TRBJ2-1	TRBV5-7	TRBD2	.	15	TGTGCCAGCAGCTTTCTAGCGGTCTCCTACAATGAGCAGTTCTTC	CASSFLAVSYNEQFF
TRBJ2-5	TRBV7-6	.	.	19	TGTGCCAGCAGCCTCCCTCGCCTGGGTGGGGGCGCAGCCGGGGAGACCCAGTACTTC	CASSLPRLGGGAAGETQYF
TRBJ1-1	TRBV19	.	.	13	TGTGCCAGTAGTATATACAGGGATACTGAAGCTTTCTTT	CASSIYRDTEAFF
TRBJ1-1	TRBV11-1	.	.	15	TGTGCCAGCAGCTTGTGGAGCAGCGGAAACACTGAAGCTTTCTTT	CASSLWSSGNTEAFF
TRBJ2-5	TRBV13	.	.	13	TGTGCCAGCAGCTTAGGGCTAGAAGAGACCCAGTACTTC	CASSLGLEETQYF
TRBJ1-5	TRBV27	TRBD1	.	13	TGTGCCAGCAGTGGGACAGGGTCTCAGCCCCAGCATTTT	CASSGTGSQPQHF
TRBJ1-5	TRBV27	TRBD1	.	16	TGTGCCAGCAGTACACACTCAGGGGGATACAATCAGCCCCAGCATTTT	CASSTHSGGYNQPQHF
TRBJ2-7	TRBV28	.	.	14	TGTGCCAGCAGTTTACTAGCTCCTACCTACGAGCAGTACTTC	CASSLLAPTYEQYF
TRBJ2-7	TRBV28	TRBD1	.	15	TGTGCCAGCAGTTCCAATCCGGGACAGGGGGGAGAGCAGTACTTC	CASSSNPGQGGEQYF
TRBJ2-7	TRBV6-5	.	.	12	TGTGCCAGCGGGGCAGGGACCTACGAGCAGTACTTC	CASGAGTYEQYF
TRBJ2-3	TRBV5-1	.	.	12	TGCGCCAGCAGCATTAATACAGATACGCAGTATTTT	CASSINTDTQYF
TRBJ2-1	TRBV5-4	.	.	14	TGTGCCAGCAGCTTGGAGGTCGGGAGTAATGAGCAGTTCTTC	CASSLEVGSNEQFF
TRBJ2-1	TRBV6-1	TRBD2	.	15	TGTGCCAGCAGTGAGTGGGAGGGGTCCTACAATGAGCAGTTCTTC	CASSEWEGSYNEQFF
TRBJ1-1	TRBV6-1	TRBD1	.	15	TGTGCCAGCAGTGCCCTCAGGGGGCGGAACACTGAAGCTTTCTTT	CASSALRGRNTEAFF
TRBJ2-7	TRBV6-1	TRBD2	.	12	TGTGCCAGCAGTGGCGCGGGAGGGGGGCAGTACTTC	CASSGAGGGQYF
TRBJ1-2	TRBV5-6	.	few	14	TGTGCCAGCAGCCCGACAGGCCCCAACTATGGCTACACCTTC	CASSPTGPNYGYTF
TRBJ1-1	TRBV15	.	.	13	TGTGCCACCAGCAGAGCTCAGGGGTATGAAGCTTTCTTT	CATSRAQGYEAFF
TRBJ2-5	TRBV18	.	.	13	TGTGCCAGCTCCCTCGGAGTCCAAGAGACCCAGTACTTC	CASSLGVQETQYF
TRBJ2-1	TRBV4-2	TRBD2	.	15	TGTGCCAGCAGCCCTCTCGGGGGGTCCGACAATGAGCAGTTCTTC	CASSPLGGSDNEQFF
TRBJ1-2	TRBV9	.	.	13	TGTGCCAGCAGCATCCCCCCCTCCGGGGGCTACACCTTC	CASSIPPSGGYTF
TRBJ1-5	TRBV7-9	TRBD1	.	14	TGTGCCAGCAGCCCGGACAGGGGCAATCAGCCCCAGCATTTT	CASSPDRGNQPQHF
TRBJ1-2	TRBV14	TRBD1	.	18	TGTGCCAGCAGCCAAGAAATAGACATTCGGACAGGGATCTATGGCTACACCTTC	CASSQEIDIRTGIYGYTF